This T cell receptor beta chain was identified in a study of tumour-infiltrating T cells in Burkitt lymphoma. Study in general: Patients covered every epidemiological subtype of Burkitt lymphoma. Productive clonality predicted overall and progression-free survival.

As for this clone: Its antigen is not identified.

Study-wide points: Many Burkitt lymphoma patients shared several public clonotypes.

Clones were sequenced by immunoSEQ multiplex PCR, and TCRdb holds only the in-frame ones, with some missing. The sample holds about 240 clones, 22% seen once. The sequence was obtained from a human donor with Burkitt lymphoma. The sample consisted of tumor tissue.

CDR3: CAISLGQSYEQYF. Written as DNA, the CDR3 is TGTGCCATCAGTCTGGGACAAAGCTACGAGCAGTACTTC. V usage is TRBV10-3 and J usage is TRBJ2-7, with TRBD1 as a possible D gene (6 bases). Trimming removed 5 bases at V and 3 bases at J, with 11 bases between. This CDR3 region has 13 residues. CDR1 is ENHRY, CDR2 SYGVKD, per germline.